A selection of T cell receptor beta chains follows, all from one sample in a study of T cells in tuberculosis. Libraries were prepared by immunoSEQ multiplex PCR; TCRdb keeps only in-frame clonotypes and omits some of them. The table has about 43,000 clones, approximately 95% seen once; the top ten hold roughly 3.6%. Source material: PBMCs. Source of these receptors: a donor aged 10 to 29 with latent tuberculosis or without tuberculosis infection. The CDR3 runs from the conserved cysteine through the conserved F or W. The order of the fields is J gene, clone size, D gene, CDR3 length, V gene, CDR3 DNA, CDR3 protein. The D gene is left open where the match is weak. Clone sizes are given selectively: once, few, many, or a class where the clone is expanded.

>TRBJ1-1|once|NA|13|TRBV19
TGTGCCAGTATCCGACGGGGGAACACTGAAGCTTTCTTT
CASIRRGNTEAFF
>TRBJ2-5|once|TRBD2|16|TRBV11-3
TGTGCCAGCAGCTTAGGGACTAGCAGCCGCCAAGAGACCCAGTACTTC
CASSLGTSSRQETQYF
>TRBJ1-1|NA|TRBD1|15|TRBV19
TGTGCCAGTAGTATCCAGGGACAGGGGATTCCTGAAGCTTTCTTT
CASSIQGQGIPEAFF
>TRBJ1-5|NA|TRBD1|19|TRBV7-9
TGTGCCAGCAGCTTAGGTTCGTCAGGGGGCGCCCCCGGCAATCAGCCCCAGCATTTT
CASSLGSSGGAPGNQPQHF
>TRBJ2-5|NA|TRBD1|13|TRBV30
TGTGCCTGGGACTTCGGACAGGGAGAGACCCAGTACTTC
CAWDFGQGETQYF
>TRBJ2-1|NA|TRBD2|17|TRBV13
TGTGCCAGCAGCCTACGATTAAGCGGGGGGCCGCTCGATGAGCAGTTCTTC
CASSLRLSGGPLDEQFF
>TRBJ2-7|NA|NA|13|TRBV18
TGTGCCAGCTCACCGGGACAACTTAACGAGCAGTACTTC
CASSPGQLNEQYF
>TRBJ1-2|few|TRBD1|16|TRBV6-5
TGTGCCAGCAGTTACGTCAGGACAGGGGGCGGCTATGGCTACACCTTC
CASSYVRTGGGYGYTF
>TRBJ1-2|NA|NA|14|TRBV7-9
TGTGCCAGCAGACTATATCAGGGCCACTATGGCTACACCTTC
CASRLYQGHYGYTF
>TRBJ2-7|NA|NA|12|TRBV30
TGTGCCTGGAATGAGGCCTCCTACGAGCAGTACTTC
CAWNEASYEQYF
>TRBJ1-1|NA|TRBD1|15|TRBV9
TGTGCCAGCAGTCGACTATCAGGGGGGAACACTGAAGCTTTCTTT
CASSRLSGGNTEAFF
>TRBJ2-7|NA|TRBD1|14|TRBV13
TGTGCCAGCAGCCAACAGGACAGGTGGTACGAGCAGTACTTC
CASSQQDRWYEQYF
>TRBJ2-3|NA|TRBD2|17|TRBV7-9
TGTGCCAGCAGCGCCCCCTGGGGCCTAGCGGGGGCAGATACGCAGTATTTT
CASSAPWGLAGADTQYF
>TRBJ1-5|NA|NA|14|TRBV28
TGTGCCAGCAGTTTCTACAGGGCCAATCAGCCCCAGCATTTT
CASSFYRANQPQHF
>TRBJ1-1|NA|NA|14|TRBV2
TGTGCCAGCAATTCGGCGGGGAAGAACACTGAAGCTTTCTTT
CASNSAGKNTEAFF
>TRBJ2-5|NA|NA|14|TRBV28
TGTGCCAGCAGTTTAGATCAGGGCCAAGAGACCCAGTACTTC
CASSLDQGQETQYF
>TRBJ2-5|NA|NA|14|TRBV10-2
TGCGCCAGCAGTGAACCGTCCCCTAGGGAGACCCAGTACTTC
CASSEPSPRETQYF
>TRBJ1-2|NA|TRBD1|15|TRBV19
TGTGCCAGTAGTAGGTTCGGACAGGGGTATGAAGGCTACACCTTC
CASSRFGQGYEGYTF
>TRBJ1-5|few|NA|14|TRBV30
TGTGCCTGGAGCCGATACTCCGGCAATCAGCCCCAGCATTTT
CAWSRYSGNQPQHF
>TRBJ2-1|NA|TRBD2|17|TRBV11-2
TGTGCCAGCAGCTTAGCGGTTCTAGCGGGGCCTGCGACTGAGCAGTTCTTC
CASSLAVLAGPATEQFF
>TRBJ1-2|few|TRBD1|15|TRBV30
TGTGCCTGGAGACACTCGGGACAGCGACTCTATGGCTACACCTTC
CAWRHSGQRLYGYTF
>TRBJ1-2|NA|NA|13|TRBV30
TGTGCCTGGAGTGTTGCAGGGCGGGGTGGCTACACCTTC
CAWSVAGRGGYTF
>TRBJ1-6|once|NA|12|TRBV6-1
TGTGCCAGCAGCGGGTGGAACTCACCCCTCCACTTT
CASSGWNSPLHF
>TRBJ1-4|NA|NA|14|TRBV7-2
TGTGCCAGCAGCGTCCGAGCGACTAATGAAAAACTGTTTTTT
CASSVRATNEKLFF
>TRBJ1-5|NA|NA|13|TRBV7-3
TGTGCCAGCAGCTTGTTAACGGGTCAGCCCCAGCATTTT
CASSLLTGQPQHF
>TRBJ2-5|NA|NA|13|TRBV25-1
TGTGCCAGCAGTGGCCCCCCGGGGGAGACCCAGTACTTC
CASSGPPGETQYF
>TRBJ1-6|NA|TRBD1|16|TRBV28
TGTGCCAGCAGTTTTTTGGACAGGGTGAGTGGATCACCCCTCCACTTT
CASSFLDRVSGSPLHF
>TRBJ2-1|NA|NA|15|TRBV19
TGTGCCAGTAAAGTCGGGAGCGCAAATTACAATGAGCAGTTCTTC
CASKVGSANYNEQFF